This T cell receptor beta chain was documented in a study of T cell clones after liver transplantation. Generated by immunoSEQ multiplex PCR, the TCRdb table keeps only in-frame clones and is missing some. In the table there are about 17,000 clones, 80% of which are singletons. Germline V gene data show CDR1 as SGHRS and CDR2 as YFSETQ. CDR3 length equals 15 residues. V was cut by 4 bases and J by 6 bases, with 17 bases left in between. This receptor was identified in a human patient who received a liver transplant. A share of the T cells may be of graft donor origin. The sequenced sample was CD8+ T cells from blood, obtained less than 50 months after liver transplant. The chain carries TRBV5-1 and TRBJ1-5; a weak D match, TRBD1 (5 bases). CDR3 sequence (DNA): TGCGCCAGCAGCCCTTCTACAGGTGTTGGTCAGCCCCAGCATTTT. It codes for CASSPSTGVGQPQHF. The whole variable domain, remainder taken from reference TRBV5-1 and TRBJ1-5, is KAGVTQTPRYLIKTRGQQVTLSCSPISGHRSVSWYQQTPGQGLQFLFEYFSETQRNKGNFPGRFSGRQFSNSRSEMNVSTLELGDSALYLCASSPSTGVGQPQHFGDGTRLSIL.